The 12 T cell receptor beta chains listed next were all sequenced from one sample in a study of blood T cells in healthy people across ages. Then a second PCR, running roughly 7 to 11 cycles, was carried out with a sample-barcoded 5' primer and a J-beta primer mix. Each CDR3 protein is one row after TCRdb ran MiXCR on the 5' RACE reads. The repertoire consists of some 780,000 distinct CDR3 sequences, with around 50% occurring once and the leading ten covering more than 25%. Sequencing was done on a sample of blood. These receptor sequences come from a man in his forties or fifties in good health.

The chain joins TRBV18 to TRBJ1-2, with D tentatively TRBD1 (5 bases). The CDR3 runs to 13 residues. V lost 8 bases, J lost 4 bases, and 14 bases lay in between. In germline, CDR1 is KGHSH, CDR2 LQKENI. The CDR3 bases are TGTGCCAGCCGACAAGGGGACGGCTATGGCTACACCTTC. Protein: CASRQGDGYGYTF. Combining the CDR3 with reference TRBV18 and TRBJ1-2 gives the whole variable domain NAGVMQNPRHLVRRRGQEARLRCSPMKGHSHVYWYRQLPEEGLKFMVYLQKENIIDESGMPKERFSAEFPKEGPSILRIQQVVRGDSAAYFCASRQGDGYGYTFGSGTRLTVV.

This chain uses TRBV4-2 with TRBJ2-1; no reliable D call. V was clipped by 0 bases and J by 5 bases, with 8 bases between them. The CDR3 is made up of 14 amino acids. The germline V gene has CDR1 LGHNA and CDR2 YNFKEQ. CDR3 sequence reads: CASSQDFGDNEQFF. DNA for the CDR3: TGTGCCAGCAGCCAAGATTTTGGGGACAATGAGCAGTTCTTC.

V and J are TRBV6-4 and TRBJ2-2; no clear D. This CDR3 comprises 13 residues. V was clipped by 3 bases and J by 4 bases, with 6 bases between them. Germline V gene lookup returns CDR1 MRHNA and CDR2 SNTAGT. CDR3 amino acids: CASSEQSTGELFF. CDR3 bases: TGTGCCAGCAGTGAACAGAGCACCGGGGAGCTGTTTTTT.

The sample holds a few counts of this clonotype. The rearrangement joins TRBV7-3 to TRBJ1-2; D uncertain. The germline V and J ends were trimmed by 5 bases and 5 bases, with 12 bases remaining between them. This CDR3 is built from 13 residues. The germline CDR1 and CDR2 sequences are SGHTA and FQGTGA. CDR3 amino acids: CASSPEVGYGYTF. In nucleotides, the CDR3 is TGTGCCAGCAGCCCCGAGGTGGGATATGGCTACACCTTC.

The chain is built from TRBV3-1 and TRBJ2-7, with TRBD2 matching 8 bases. The trim removed 3 bases at V and 4 bases at J, leaving 23 bases unmatched. CDR1 and CDR2 from the germline V gene are LGHDT and YNNKEL (reference sequence). The CDR3 is 20 residues long. Written as DNA, the CDR3 is TGTGCCAGCAGCCAGGGATATTCCGGGGGGGGCCTTGTCGGGCGATACGAGCAGTACTTC. It specifies CASSQGYSGGGLVGRYEQYF.

Comments on this clonotype: One junction end disagrees with the germline gene, perhaps due to a read error. The chain couples TRBV5-1 to TRBJ1-2, with D possibly matching TRBD1 (6 bases). Germline-derived CDR1 and CDR2 are SGHRS and YFSETQ. The CDR3 runs 17 residues. The CDR3 coding sequence is TGCGCCAGCAGTTTGGGGGATCGGGGACATGTTAACTATGGCTACACCTTC. It translates to CASSLGDRGHVNYGYTF.

This clonotype came up a few times. The V gene is TRBV7-3, the J gene TRBJ2-1, with TRBD2 matching over 11 bases. Losses at the gene ends were 5 bases for V and 5 bases for J; bases not matched to a gene: 8. CDR1 and CDR2 from the germline V gene are SGHTA and FQGTGA. This CDR3 is built from 16 residues. DNA of the CDR3: TGTGCCAGCAGCCGTACTAGCGGGAGAATCAACAATGAGCAGTTCTTC. This codes for CASSRTSGRINNEQFF.

In this sample, this clonotype turned up once. The chain couples TRBV9 to TRBJ2-1, with 10 bases lining up with TRBD2. V gave up 4 bases and J gave up 6 bases; unmatched junction bases: 22. The CDR3 is 20 amino acids. CDR1 and CDR2 (germline): SGDLS, YYNGEE. The CDR3 reads CASSLTTGVQREGIRNEQFF. DNA for the CDR3: TGTGCCAGCAGCCTCACGACAGGCGTGCAGCGGGAGGGAATTCGCAATGAGCAGTTCTTC.

The chain is built from TRBV29-1 and TRBJ1-2, with 11 nucleotides matching TRBD1. The CDR3 is 15 residues long. Looked up from germline, CDR1 is SQVTM and CDR2 is ANQGSEA. V lost 5 bases and J lost 7; bases outside the gene matches: 12. In DNA, the CDR3 is TGCAGCGTTCCGGACAGGGGGCCCCCCACGGGTGGCTACACCTTC. Encoded protein: CSVPDRGPPTGGYTF.

This clonotype has a handful of counts. The rearrangement joins TRBV7-2 to TRBJ2-5; D remains unclear. V lost 2 bases to trimming and J lost 0 bases, with 4 bases between them. CDR1 SGHTA and CDR2 FQGNSA come from the germline V gene. This CDR3 is built from 13 residues. CDR3 residues: CASSLIHQETQYF. The CDR3 nucleotides are TGTGCCAGCAGCTTAATCCACCAAGAGACCCAGTACTTC.

The rearrangement links TRBV12-3 or TRBV12-4 to TRBJ2-1; tentatively, D is TRBD1 or TRBD2 (5 bases each). This CDR3 contains 17 residues. Deletions cut 8 bases from V and 6 bases from J, with 26 bases between. The CDR3 DNA sequence: TGTGCCAGCGCTGGGGGACGAACTCCATTCTCCGTCAATGAGCAGTTCTTC. Protein: CASAGGRTPFSVNEQFF.

V is TRBV5-1 and J is TRBJ1-2; tentative D call: TRBD1 (6 bases). The germline V and J ends were trimmed by 0 bases and 8 bases, with 23 bases remaining between them. Germline V lookup: CDR1 SGHRS, CDR2 YFSETQ. The CDR3 contains 17 residues. The CDR3 sequence: CASSLELDPALGAGYTF. The CDR3 coding sequence is TGCGCCAGCAGCTTGGAGTTGGATCCGGCCCTGGGGGCCGGCTACACCTTC.